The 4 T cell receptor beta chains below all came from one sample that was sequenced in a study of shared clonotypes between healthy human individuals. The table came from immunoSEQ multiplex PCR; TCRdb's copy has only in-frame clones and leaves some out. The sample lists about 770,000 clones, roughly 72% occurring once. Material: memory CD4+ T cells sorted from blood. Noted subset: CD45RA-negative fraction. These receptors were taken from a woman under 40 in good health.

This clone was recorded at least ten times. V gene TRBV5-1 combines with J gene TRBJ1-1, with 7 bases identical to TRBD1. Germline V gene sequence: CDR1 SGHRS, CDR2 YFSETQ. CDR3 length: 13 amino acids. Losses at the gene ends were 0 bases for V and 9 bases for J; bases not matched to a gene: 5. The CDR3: CASSLGDSSQAFF. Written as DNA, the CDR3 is TGCGCCAGCAGCTTGGGGGACAGTTCCCAAGCTTTCTTT.

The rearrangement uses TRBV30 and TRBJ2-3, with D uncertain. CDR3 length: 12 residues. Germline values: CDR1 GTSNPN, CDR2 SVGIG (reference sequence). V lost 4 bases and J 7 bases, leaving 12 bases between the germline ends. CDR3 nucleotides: TGTGCCTGGACAGGAGATTTTTATACGCAGTATTTT. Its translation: CAWTGDFYTQYF.

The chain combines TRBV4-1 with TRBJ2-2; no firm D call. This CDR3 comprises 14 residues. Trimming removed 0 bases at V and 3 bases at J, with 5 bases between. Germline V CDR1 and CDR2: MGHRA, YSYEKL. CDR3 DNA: TGCGCCAGCAGCCAAGAAATCCACACCGGGGAGCTGTTTTTT. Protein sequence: CASSQEIHTGELFF.

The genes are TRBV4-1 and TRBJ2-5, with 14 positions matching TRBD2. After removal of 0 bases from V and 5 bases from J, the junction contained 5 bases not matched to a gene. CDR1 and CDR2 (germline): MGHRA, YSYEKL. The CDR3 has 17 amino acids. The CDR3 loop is CASSQDGTSGSRETQYF. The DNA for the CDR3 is TGCGCCAGCAGCCAAGACGGGACTAGCGGGAGTCGGGAGACCCAGTACTTC.